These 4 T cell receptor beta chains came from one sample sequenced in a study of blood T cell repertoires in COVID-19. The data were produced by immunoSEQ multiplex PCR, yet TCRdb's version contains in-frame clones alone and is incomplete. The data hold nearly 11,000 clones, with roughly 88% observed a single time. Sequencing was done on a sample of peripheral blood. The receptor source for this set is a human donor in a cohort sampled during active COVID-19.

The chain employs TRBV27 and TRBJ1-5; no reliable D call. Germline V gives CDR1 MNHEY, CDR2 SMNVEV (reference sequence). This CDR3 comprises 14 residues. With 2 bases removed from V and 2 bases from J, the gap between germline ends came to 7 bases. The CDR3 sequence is CASSLTAGNQPQHF. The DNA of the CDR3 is TGTGCCAGCAGTTTAACCGCAGGCAATCAGCCCCAGCATTTT.

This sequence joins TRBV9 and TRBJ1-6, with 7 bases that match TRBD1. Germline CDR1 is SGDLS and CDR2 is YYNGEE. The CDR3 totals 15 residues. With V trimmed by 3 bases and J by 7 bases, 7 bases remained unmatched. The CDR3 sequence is CASSATGTENSPLHF. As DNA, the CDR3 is TGTGCCAGCAGCGCCACCGGGACAGAGAATTCACCCCTCCACTTT.

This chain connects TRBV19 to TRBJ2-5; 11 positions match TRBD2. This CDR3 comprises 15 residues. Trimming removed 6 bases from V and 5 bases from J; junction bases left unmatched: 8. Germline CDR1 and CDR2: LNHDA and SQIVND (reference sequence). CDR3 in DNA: TGTGCCAGTAGCACACTAGCGGGAGTTTATGAGACCCAGTACTTC. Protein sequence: CASSTLAGVYETQYF.

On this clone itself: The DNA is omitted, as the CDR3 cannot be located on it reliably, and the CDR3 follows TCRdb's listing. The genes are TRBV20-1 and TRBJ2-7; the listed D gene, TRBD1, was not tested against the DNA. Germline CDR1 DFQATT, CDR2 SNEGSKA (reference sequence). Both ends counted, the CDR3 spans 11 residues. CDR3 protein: CSARVGLGTDF.